This T cell receptor (beta chain) was captured in a study of blood T cells in healthy people across ages. Each donor gave 9.5 to 10 milliliters of peripheral blood. The use of a sample-barcoded 5' primer and a J-beta primer mix characterized a second PCR of roughly 6 to 11 cycles. CDR3-containing paired-end reads numbering at least 2.5 million came from each sample. TCRdb fed the 5' RACE reads into MiXCR, producing one record per CDR3 protein. Here the sample spans about 2 million distinct CDR3 sequences, 49% being singletons. V was pared by 3 bases and J by 8 bases, with 11 bases of the junction left unmatched. This CDR3 region has 16 residues. Germline V lookup: CDR1 LGHNA, CDR2 YSLEER.

The sample consisted of blood. V is TRBV4-3 and J is TRBJ1-4; 8 nucleotides line up with TRBD1. This sequence was found in a woman aged 40 to 49 in good health. CDR3 bases: TGCGCCAGCAGCCAGGGACACCAGGGGGCGGCGGAAAAACTGTTTTTT. Translating gives CASSQGHQGAAEKLFF.